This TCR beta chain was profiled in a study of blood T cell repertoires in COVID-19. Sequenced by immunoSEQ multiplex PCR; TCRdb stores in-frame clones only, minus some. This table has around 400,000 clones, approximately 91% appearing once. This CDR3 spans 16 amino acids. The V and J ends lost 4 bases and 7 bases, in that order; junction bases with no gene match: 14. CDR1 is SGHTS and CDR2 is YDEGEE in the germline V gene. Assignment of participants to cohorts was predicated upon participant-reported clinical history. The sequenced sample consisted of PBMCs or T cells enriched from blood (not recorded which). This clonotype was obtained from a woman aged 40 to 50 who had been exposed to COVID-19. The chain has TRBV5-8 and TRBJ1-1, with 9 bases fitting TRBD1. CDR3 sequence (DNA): TGTGCCAGCAGCCCGGTCGCCCGGACAGGGGTCGGTGAAGCTTTCTTT. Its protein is CASSPVARTGVGEAFF.